A selection of T cell receptor beta chains follows, all from one sample in a study of T cell repertoires in ileal Crohn's disease. Libraries were prepared by immunoSEQ multiplex PCR; TCRdb keeps only in-frame clonotypes and omits some of them. Seen here are 13,000 to 15,000 clones, about 78% observed once, and the top ten hold under 20%. Sequenced: ileal tissue. The origin of the receptors is an adult with Crohn's disease. CDR3s include the opening cysteine and the closing phenylalanine or tryptophan. The order of the fields is V gene, clone size, D gene, J gene, CDR3 protein, CDR3 DNA. The D gene is left open where the match is weak. Some rows mark clone size as missing; the rest say once, few, many or name a class of expanded clone.

TRBV19	-	-	TRBJ2-3	CASTDRWAGDDTQYF	TGTGCCAGTACCGATAGGTGGGCAGGCGATGATACGCAGTATTTT
TRBV7-2	-	-	TRBJ2-7	CASSPLSYEQYF	TGTGCCAGCAGCCCACTGAGCTACGAGCAGTACTTC
TRBV19	-	-	TRBJ1-2	CASSIEQGSGYTF	TGTGCCAGTAGTATTGAACAGGGAAGCGGCTACACCTTC
TRBV5-1	-	-	TRBJ1-2	CASSPDRDTPYGYTF	TGCGCCAGCAGCCCAGACCGGGACACACCCTATGGCTACACCTTC
TRBV7-6	-	-	TRBJ1-1	CASSSSGNTEAFF	TGTGCCAGCAGCTCCTCCGGGAACACTGAAGCTTTCTTT
TRBV19	-	-	TRBJ2-2	CASKQERNTGELFF	TGTGCCAGTAAACAGGAAAGAAACACCGGGGAGCTGTTTTTT
TRBV6-1	-	-	TRBJ1-3	CAYRVSSGNTIYF	TGTGCCTACAGGGTGAGCTCTGGAAACACCATATATTTT
TRBV29-1	-	-	TRBJ2-1	CSVHRLGGTYNEQFF	TGCAGCGTCCACCGACTGGGGGGTACCTACAATGAGCAGTTCTTC
TRBV4-3	-	-	TRBJ2-3	CASSPEQGADTQYF	TGCGCCAGCAGCCCCGAACAAGGGGCAGATACGCAGTATTTT
TRBV6-1	-	-	TRBJ2-5	CASSGWGAPETQYF	TGTGCCAGCAGTGGTTGGGGAGCTCCGGAGACCCAGTACTTC
TRBV6-1	-	-	TRBJ1-2	CASRNTVGSGGYTF	TGTGCCAGCAGGAACACAGTGGGCTCGGGGGGCTACACCTTC
TRBV19	-	-	TRBJ1-2	CASSRSGAGYTF	TGTGCCAGTAGTAGGTCCGGAGCTGGCTACACCTTC
TRBV6-4	-	-	TRBJ2-1	CAIVSLYRVPPYNEQFF	TGTGCCATCGTCAGCCTTTACAGGGTCCCCCCTTACAATGAGCAGTTCTTC
TRBV5-6	once	-	TRBJ1-4	CASSLRAGDEKLFF	TGTGCCAGCAGCCTAAGAGCAGGGGATGAAAAACTGTTTTTT
TRBV5-4	-	-	TRBJ2-2	CAAGGRNTGELFF	TGTGCCGCCGGGGGGCGGAACACCGGGGAGCTGTTTTTT
TRBV19	-	-	TRBJ1-2	CASKDSNLYGYTF	TGTGCCAGTAAAGACAGCAATCTCTATGGCTACACCTTC
TRBV6-1	-	-	TRBJ2-7	CASNRQATSYEQYF	TGTGCCAGCAACAGACAGGCCACCTCCTACGAGCAGTACTTC
TRBV5-1	-	-	TRBJ1-1	CASSLAERGRTEAFF	TGCGCCAGCAGCTTGGCCGAGCGGGGGCGCACTGAAGCTTTCTTT
TRBV6-5	-	TRBD1	TRBJ1-1	CASSYLTGGMNTEAFF	TGTGCCAGCAGTTACCTGACAGGGGGGATGAACACTGAAGCTTTCTTT
TRBV7-6	few	TRBD2	TRBJ2-2	CASSGTSGSLGGELFF	TGTGCCAGCAGCGGGACTAGCGGGAGTCTGGGCGGGGAGCTGTTTTTT
TRBV7-2	-	TRBD1	TRBJ1-2	CASSSTGQTNYGYTF	TGTGCCAGCAGCTCCACGGGACAGACTAACTATGGCTACACCTTC
TRBV9	-	TRBD2	TRBJ2-4	CASSPGQGRHSGRGAKNIQYF	TGTGCCAGCAGCCCGGGACAAGGTCGACATTCCGGGAGGGGAGCCAAAAACATTCAGTACTTC
TRBV9	-	TRBD2	TRBJ2-5	CASSVGGGSRQETQYF	TGTGCCAGCAGCGTAGGGGGCGGGAGTCGTCAAGAGACCCAGTACTTC
TRBV20-1	-	TRBD2	TRBJ2-7	CSARTSYEQYF	TGCAGTGCTCGGACTAGCTACGAGCAGTACTTC
TRBV2	-	TRBD1	TRBJ2-7	CASSLDRGEQYF	TGTGCCAGCAGCCTGGACAGGGGCGAGCAGTACTTC
TRBV6-1	-	-	TRBJ1-5	CASRNRGAVSEPQHF	TGTGCCAGCAGGAACCGGGGGGCGGTTTCGGAGCCCCAGCATTTT
TRBV25-1	-	-	TRBJ2-1	CASSELALAHNEQFF	TGTGCCAGCAGTGAATTGGCGCTAGCCCACAATGAGCAGTTCTTC
TRBV6-5	-	-	TRBJ2-7	CASSLPGGYEQYF	TGTGCCAGCAGTTTACCCGGGGGCTACGAGCAGTACTTC
TRBV6-1	-	-	TRBJ1-3	CASEGLDGNTIYF	TGTGCCAGCGAGGGACTGGATGGAAACACCATATATTTT
TRBV5-4	-	-	TRBJ1-1	CASSLKAGMNTEAFF	TGTGCCAGCAGCTTGAAGGCAGGGATGAACACTGAAGCTTTCTTT
TRBV12-2	-	-	TRBJ2-7	CASRLEGGAYYEQYF	TGTGCAAGTCGCTTAGAAGGCGGAGCCTACTACGAGCAGTACTTC
TRBV14	few	-	TRBJ1-5	CASSLLRVNQPQHF	TGTGCCAGCAGCCTGTTGAGGGTTAATCAGCCCCAGCATTTT
TRBV7-2	-	-	TRBJ2-3	CASSLAREILDTQYF	TGTGCCAGCAGCTTAGCCCGGGAGATCCTTGATACGCAGTATTTT
TRBV6-1	-	-	TRBJ2-7	CASSVADTSYEQYF	TGTGCCAGCAGTGTCGCGGACACCTCCTACGAGCAGTACTTC
TRBV7-9	once	TRBD1	TRBJ2-7	CASSPNPGQGAHSYEQYF	TGTGCCAGCAGCCCTAACCCGGGACAGGGGGCTCACTCCTACGAGCAGTACTTC
TRBV18	once	TRBD1	TRBJ1-4	CASSSRDRVLLGEKLFF	TGTGCCAGCTCATCCCGGGACAGGGTACTGCTAGGTGAAAAACTGTTTTTT